This T cell receptor beta chain comes out of a study of T cell repertoires in cytomegalovirus infection. Study in general: Both a matching HLA type and CMV infection were indicated by public TCR beta signatures. Findings and caveats of the study: HLA-C-restricted CMV clonotypes gave the most frequent clonotype in two of eight donors. People with CMV and the relevant HLA were identified by cumulative public TCR beta family frequency.

Details on this clonotype: The antigen is undetermined. No DNA is shown, since the ends of the CDR3 on it are uncertain; the CDR3 is the one TCRdb lists.

Inclusive of both ends, the CDR3 amounts to 14 amino acids. The germline gives CDR1 MNHNY, CDR2 SVGAGI (reference sequence). TCRdb called the reads again in MiXCR, with one record for every CDR3 protein. The data contain more than 400,000 distinct CDR3 sequences, roughly 29% of them singletons. This receptor was obtained from a human donor in good health (CMV status not recorded). Some clones in this sample may be carry-over from other donors' samples. Sequencing used PBMCs. J is TRBJ2-7 and V is TRBV6-6. CDR3 residues: CASSSSMNFYEQYF.